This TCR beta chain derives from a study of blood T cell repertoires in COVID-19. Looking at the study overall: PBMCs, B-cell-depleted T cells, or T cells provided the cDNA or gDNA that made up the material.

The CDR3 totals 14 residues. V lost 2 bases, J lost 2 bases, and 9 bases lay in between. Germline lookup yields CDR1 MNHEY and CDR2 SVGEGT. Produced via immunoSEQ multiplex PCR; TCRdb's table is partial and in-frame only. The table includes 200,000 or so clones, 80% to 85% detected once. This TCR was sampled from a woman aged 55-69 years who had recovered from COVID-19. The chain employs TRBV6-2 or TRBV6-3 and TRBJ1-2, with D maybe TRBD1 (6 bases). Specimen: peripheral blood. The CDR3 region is CASSYLDRNYGYTF. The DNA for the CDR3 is TGTGCCAGCAGTTACCTAGACAGGAACTATGGCTACACCTTC.